The table lists the clone carrying this T cell receptor beta chain with a few counts. The antigen remains unidentified. The sample originates from a study of identical twins. Overall study findings and caveats: Those out-of-frame alpha sequences shared by twins showed an excess of low generation probability.

Trimming took 3 bases from V and 7 from J; bases not matched to a gene: 11. Germline lookup yields CDR1 ENHRY and CDR2 SYGVKD. The CDR3 extends over 15 amino acids. TCRdb re-called the 5' RACE reads through MiXCR, storing one row per CDR3 protein. The sample yields approximately 550,000 distinct CDR3 sequences, about 20% seen once. The sample also formed part of further work on yellow fever vaccine responses in identical twins.

Material: CD4+ T cells sorted from blood. The rearrangement links TRBV10-3 to TRBJ2-7; 8 bases agree with TRBD2. The TCR originated in a woman aged 18-35 years in good health. For the CDR3, the DNA is TGTGCCATCAGTGAAAAGGGGACTAGGCAGGGGGAGCAGTACTTC. Translated, it gives CAISEKGTRQGEQYF.